This entry is about one T cell receptor (beta chain). This entry comes from a study of blood T cell repertoires in COVID-19. Profiled with immunoSEQ multiplex PCR; TCRdb holds only in-frame clones, not every one. The sample shows about 200,000 clones, 80% to 90% of them seen only once. V lost 5 bases to trimming and J lost 5 bases, with 13 bases between them. The germline gives CDR1 SEHNR, CDR2 FQNEAQ (reference sequence). This CDR3 is 13 amino acids long. The sample comprised peripheral blood. This clonotype was obtained from a woman aged 40-49 years with active or convalescent COVID-19. The chain combines TRBV7-9 with TRBJ2-7; D ambiguous. The CDR3 DNA is TGTGCCAGCAGCCCTCTTGGAGCCCACGAGCAGTACTTC. This translates into CASSPLGAHEQYF.